The rows below give T cell receptor beta chains drawn from one sample of a study of post-analysis software for immune sequencing data. TCRdb reanalysed the PCR reads using MiXCR and keeps one entry per CDR3 protein. Of over 150,000 distinct CDR3 sequences listed, about 30% are singletons. The sequenced sample consisted of blood. The receptors come from a girl aged 5-17 years with multiple sclerosis. The CDR3 runs from the conserved cysteine through the conserved F or W. The order of the fields is CDR3 DNA, CDR3 protein, D gene, J gene, clone size, V gene. A D gene is named only where the DNA matches it firmly. Clone size appears in some rows only: once, few, many, or a class for an expanded clone.

CDR3 DNA: TGTGCCAGCAGTGCAAGGGGGGGTCTGCGTAGCAATCAGCCCCAGCATTTT
CDR3 protein: CASSARGGLRSNQPQHF
D gene: -
J gene: TRBJ1-5
clone size: -
V gene: TRBV12-3/TRBV12-4

CDR3 DNA: TGTGCCAGCAGCTTTAAGGGGGCCGGTGAAAAACTGTTTTTT
CDR3 protein: CASSFKGAGEKLFF
D gene: TRBD1
J gene: TRBJ1-4
clone size: few
V gene: TRBV7-2

CDR3 DNA: TGCGCCAGCAGCTTGCCGAGGGAGGGAGAGACCCAGTACTTC
CDR3 protein: CASSLPREGETQYF
D gene: TRBD2
J gene: TRBJ2-5
clone size: many
V gene: TRBV5-1

CDR3 DNA: TGTGCCACCAGCAGCCGAAGCGGGAGGGAATCCGAGCAGTACTTC
CDR3 protein: CATSSRSGRESEQYF
D gene: TRBD2
J gene: TRBJ2-7
clone size: many
V gene: TRBV15

CDR3 DNA: TGTGCCAGCAGTCCCGGGACCTACCAAGAGACCCAGTACTTC
CDR3 protein: CASSPGTYQETQYF
D gene: -
J gene: TRBJ2-5
clone size: few
V gene: TRBV6-5

CDR3 DNA: TGCGCCAGCAGTGATAAAGCGGGAGAGGACACAGATACGCAGTATTTT
CDR3 protein: CASSDKAGEDTDTQYF
D gene: TRBD2
J gene: TRBJ2-3
clone size: -
V gene: TRBV10-1

CDR3 DNA: TGTGCCAGCAGCCAACCGGGACCGGAGGCCGAGCAGTACTTC
CDR3 protein: CASSQPGPEAEQYF
D gene: -
J gene: TRBJ2-7
clone size: -
V gene: TRBV3-1

CDR3 DNA: TGCGCCAGCGGCTTGGTAGTAGCGCCTAGCTACAATGAGCAGTTCTTC
CDR3 protein: CASGLVVAPSYNEQFF
D gene: -
J gene: TRBJ2-1
clone size: -
V gene: TRBV5-1

CDR3 DNA: TGTGCCAGTAGTGCTAGGACAGGCATCAGCGGGGGAGTGTTCAATGAGCAGTTCTTC
CDR3 protein: CASSARTGISGGVFNEQFF
D gene: -
J gene: TRBJ2-1
clone size: -
V gene: TRBV19

CDR3 DNA: TGCGCCGGCAGCGGAGGGGGCAGCGGAGAGACCCAGTACTTC
CDR3 protein: CAGSGGGSGETQYF
D gene: -
J gene: TRBJ2-5
clone size: -
V gene: TRBV5-1

CDR3 DNA: TGTGCCACCAGCAGAGGTTTGGACAACTACTATGGCTACACCTTC
CDR3 protein: CATSRGLDNYYGYTF
D gene: -
J gene: TRBJ1-2
clone size: many
V gene: TRBV15

CDR3 DNA: TGTGCCAGCAGTACCCAACAGGCTAGCTCCTACGAGCGGTACTTC
CDR3 protein: CASSTQQASSYERYF
D gene: -
J gene: TRBJ2-7
clone size: -
V gene: TRBV12-3/TRBV12-4

CDR3 DNA: TGCAGTGCAATCACTAGTTCCGGTTGGTACAATGAGCAGTTCTTC
CDR3 protein: CSAITSSGWYNEQFF
D gene: -
J gene: TRBJ2-1
clone size: few
V gene: TRBV20-1

CDR3 DNA: TGTGCCAGCAGTTTAGTGGGAGGGAGCTCCTACGAGCAGTACTTC
CDR3 protein: CASSLVGGSSYEQYF
D gene: TRBD2
J gene: TRBJ2-7
clone size: many
V gene: TRBV6-5

CDR3 DNA: TGCAGTGCTAGAGATCGACTAGCGGGAGTCAATGAGCAGTTCTTC
CDR3 protein: CSARDRLAGVNEQFF
D gene: TRBD2
J gene: TRBJ2-1
clone size: few
V gene: TRBV20-1

CDR3 DNA: TGCAGCGCCCTAGGGACAGCGAACACTGAAGCTTTCTTT
CDR3 protein: CSALGTANTEAFF
D gene: TRBD1
J gene: TRBJ1-1
clone size: -
V gene: TRBV29-1

CDR3 DNA: TGCAGTGCTATAGGACAGGGGCCCTTCTCTGGGGCCAACGTCCTGACTTTC
CDR3 protein: CSAIGQGPFSGANVLTF
D gene: TRBD1
J gene: TRBJ2-6
clone size: many
V gene: TRBV20-1

CDR3 DNA: TGTGCCAGCAGTCCCAACCCGGGGACCCAAGCCGGAGCCAAAAACATTCAGTACTTC
CDR3 protein: CASSPNPGTQAGAKNIQYF
D gene: -
J gene: TRBJ2-4
clone size: few
V gene: TRBV12-3/TRBV12-4

CDR3 DNA: TGCGCCAGCAGCTTGGTTAGGTTAGCGGGAGTTCGAAATGAGCAGTTCTTC
CDR3 protein: CASSLVRLAGVRNEQFF
D gene: TRBD2
J gene: TRBJ2-1
clone size: -
V gene: TRBV5-1

CDR3 DNA: TGTGCCAGCAGGGCCCTAGAGGAAGAGACCCAGTACTTC
CDR3 protein: CASRALEEETQYF
D gene: -
J gene: TRBJ2-5
clone size: -
V gene: TRBV12-3/TRBV12-4

CDR3 DNA: TGTGCCAAGGAGAAGACTATGATGAACACTGAAGCTTTCTTT
CDR3 protein: CAKEKTMMNTEAFF
D gene: -
J gene: TRBJ1-1
clone size: -
V gene: TRBV28

CDR3 DNA: TGTGCCAGCAGTTTCCCGGGCTCTCTCTACGAGCAGTACTTC
CDR3 protein: CASSFPGSLYEQYF
D gene: -
J gene: TRBJ2-7
clone size: many
V gene: TRBV27

CDR3 DNA: TGTGCCAGCAGTGCCGGACAGGGACAATACACAGATACGCAGTATTTT
CDR3 protein: CASSAGQGQYTDTQYF
D gene: TRBD1
J gene: TRBJ2-3
clone size: few
V gene: TRBV27

CDR3 DNA: TGTGCCAGCAGCCGCGGAATAGACGGTACCTATGGCTACACCTTC
CDR3 protein: CASSRGIDGTYGYTF
D gene: -
J gene: TRBJ1-2
clone size: many
V gene: TRBV6-6

CDR3 DNA: TGTGCCAGCAGCCGCGGGGGGGGTGTGCCCTACGAGCAGTACTTC
CDR3 protein: CASSRGGGVPYEQYF
D gene: TRBD2
J gene: TRBJ2-7
clone size: -
V gene: TRBV11-3

CDR3 DNA: TGTGCCAGCAGTTTAATCGGGTCGGATCAGCCCCAGCATTTT
CDR3 protein: CASSLIGSDQPQHF
D gene: -
J gene: TRBJ1-5
clone size: many
V gene: TRBV12-3/TRBV12-4

CDR3 DNA: TGCAGCGTTGAAATTCAGGACAGGGGTTTGGACGAGCAGTACTTC
CDR3 protein: CSVEIQDRGLDEQYF
D gene: TRBD1
J gene: TRBJ2-7
clone size: many
V gene: TRBV29-1

CDR3 DNA: TGTGCCAGCAGTTTAAGATGGTACGAGCAGTACTTC
CDR3 protein: CASSLRWYEQYF
D gene: -
J gene: TRBJ2-7
clone size: -
V gene: TRBV12-3/TRBV12-4

CDR3 DNA: TGCAGCGCCCTGCATGAGGGGGGGTATGGCTACACCTTC
CDR3 protein: CSALHEGGYGYTF
D gene: -
J gene: TRBJ1-2
clone size: -
V gene: TRBV29-1

CDR3 DNA: TGCGCCAGCACGGCGGGACTAGCGGGAGGGTTCTACAATGAGCAGTTCTTC
CDR3 protein: CASTAGLAGGFYNEQFF
D gene: TRBD2
J gene: TRBJ2-1
clone size: many
V gene: TRBV10-2

CDR3 DNA: TGTGCCAGCAGCCGGGCAGTAGATACGCAGTATTTT
CDR3 protein: CASSRAVDTQYF
D gene: -
J gene: TRBJ2-3
clone size: -
V gene: TRBV11-2

CDR3 DNA: TGTGCCAGCAGCGGTGACAGGGACTATGGCTACACCTTC
CDR3 protein: CASSGDRDYGYTF
D gene: TRBD1
J gene: TRBJ1-2
clone size: many
V gene: TRBV2

CDR3 DNA: TGTGCCAGCAGCTTAGTATCGGGGATCGAGCAGTACTTC
CDR3 protein: CASSLVSGIEQYF
D gene: -
J gene: TRBJ2-7
clone size: -
V gene: TRBV7-9